This T cell receptor (beta chain) was identified in a study of radiation and T cells in renal cell carcinoma. V was trimmed by 0 bases and J by 0 bases, leaving 4 bases between them. This CDR3 comprises 15 residues. Germline CDR1 SGHNT, CDR2 YYREEE (reference sequence). Specified time point: baseline pretreatment blood. The treatment here: 15 Gy SBRT to primary tumor, nephrectomy 4 weeks later. Blood was sampled at baseline, 2 weeks and 4 weeks after SBRT. Notes on this clone: Its antigen is unknown.

General study results and limits: Top tumor clonotypes rose in blood 2 weeks post-radiation, then contracted. Baseline intratumoral clonotype presence is unknown without pretreatment biopsies.

Sequenced by immunoSEQ multiplex PCR; TCRdb stores in-frame clones only, minus some. The table records around 140,000 clones, around 78% of them present only once. V usage is TRBV5-4 and J usage is TRBJ2-6; no definite D call. Sequenced material: blood, taken from a patient whose treatment included radiotherapy and nephrectomy. The receptor was isolated from a woman aged 45-65 years with renal cell carcinoma. The CDR3 DNA is TGTGCCAGCAGCTTGGCAGCCTCTGGGGCCAACGTCCTGACTTTC. Residues: CASSLAASGANVLTF.